What follows are 27 T cell receptor beta chains derived from one specimen sequenced in a study of T cell repertoires in cytomegalovirus infection. Their antigens are not known. MiXCR, applied by TCRdb to the reads, yields one record per CDR3 protein. The sample lists about 740,000 distinct CDR3 sequences; 30% to 40% were seen once. The material sequenced was cultured PBMCs, taken from culture after CMV antigen stimulation. The receptors derive from a human donor in good health (CMV status not recorded). Some clones in this sample may be carry-over from other donors' samples.

V gene TRBV11-1 combines with J gene TRBJ2-4; the D call may be TRBD1 or TRBD2 (5 bases each). The CDR3 is 14 amino acids. Germline CDR1 is SGHAT and CDR2 is FQDESV (reference sequence). The ends were cut back, 3 bases at V and 8 bases at J, with 14 bases in the middle. CDR3 bases: TGTGCCAGCAGCTTCCCACAGGTGGAGGACATTCAGTACTTC. Its translation is CASSFPQVEDIQYF.

This clonotype was picked up a small number of times. The chain's CDR3 is CASSVGHHLSYEQYF. CDR3 coding DNA: TGTGCCAGCAGCGTCGGGCACCACCTTTCCTACGAGCAGTACTTC. The chain uses TRBV9 and TRBJ2-7, with D hard to call. The CDR3 totals 15 residues. The V end was cut by 2 bases, the J end by 1 base, with 13 bases between. Germline values: CDR1 SGDLS, CDR2 YYNGEE.

There are a few counts of this clonotype. The rearrangement links TRBV7-8 to TRBJ1-4; D uncertain. The CDR3 is 14 amino acids. In germline, CDR1 is SGHVS, CDR2 FQNEAQ. Trimming removed 3 bases from V and 0 bases from J, with 5 bases in between. CDR3 sequence reads: CASSFMATNEKLFF. For the CDR3, the DNA is TGTGCCAGCAGCTTTATGGCAACTAATGAAAAACTGTTTTTT. Supplemented by reference TRBV7-8 and TRBJ1-4, the full variable domain reads GAGVSQSPRYKVAKRGQDVALRCDPISGHVSLFWYQQALGQGPEFLTYFQNEAQLDKSGLPSDRFFAERPEGSVSTLKIQRTQQEDSAVYLCASSFMATNEKLFFGSGTQLSVL.

Here the CDR3 reads CASSTGGPGETQYF. In DNA, the CDR3 is TGTGCCAGCAGTACGGGGGGCCCGGGAGAGACCCAGTACTTC. The chain links TRBV12-3 or TRBV12-4 to TRBJ2-5; D is perhaps TRBD2 (7 bases). V gave up 5 bases and J gave up 4 bases, with 14 bases separating them. The CDR3 extends over 14 amino acids.

The table lists this clonotype with a few counts. This rearrangement joins TRBV25-1 to TRBJ1-6; no reliable D call. The CDR3 covers 14 residues. The ends were cut back, 4 bases at V and 8 bases at J, with 12 bases in the middle. The germline V gene encodes CDR1 MGHDK and CDR2 SYGVNS. The CDR3 bases are TGTGCCAGCAGTGGACGGACCGGCGATTCACCCCTCCACTTT. Translation: CASSGRTGDSPLHF.

This chain joins TRBV2 and TRBJ1-2, with a weak D call TRBD1 (6 bases). Per germline, CDR1 SNHLY and CDR2 FYNNEI. The ends were cut back, 7 bases at V and 2 bases at J, with 11 bases in the middle. This CDR3 has 13 amino acids. CDR3 nucleotide sequence: TGTGCCAGCAAACCGGACAGAAACTATGGCTACACCTTC. Protein: CASKPDRNYGYTF.

The count of this clonotype is one. The rearrangement joins TRBV6-1 to TRBJ2-7; either TRBD1 or TRBD2 may supply D (5 bases each). Germline V lookup: CDR1 MNHNS, CDR2 SASEGT. The V end lost 5 bases, the J end lost 3 bases, and 14 bases lay between the germline ends. There are 14 residues in the CDR3. The DNA for the CDR3 is TGTGCCAGCAGTCGGGACCGGGAAATCTACGAGCAGTACTTC. Protein sequence: CASSRDREIYEQYF.

In its sample, this clonotype was seen a few times. The chain links TRBV7-9 to TRBJ2-5; D uncertain. Germline assignment: CDR1 SEHNR and CDR2 FQNEAQ (reference sequence). The CDR3 is 13 amino acids. V gave up 3 bases and J gave up 8 bases, with 13 bases separating them. CDR3 coding DNA: TGTGCCAGCAGCTTCCCCAGGATGATCACCCAGTACTTC. Protein: CASSFPRMITQYF.

This clonotype was recorded a few times. Germline and junction disagree at one end, which may indicate a read error. The V and J genes are TRBV15 and TRBJ2-2; D is unclear. This CDR3 spans 14 amino acids. The germline V gene has CDR1 LNHNV and CDR2 YYDKDF (reference sequence). CDR3 amino acids: CATRRDANTGELFF. Here the CDR3 DNA reads TGTGCCACCAGAAGAGATGCGAACACCGGGGAGCTGTTTTTT.

The CDR3 DNA is TGTGCCAGCAGCAGACATAAAGAGACCCAGTACTTC. This sequence encodes CASSRHKETQYF. This chain links TRBV6-2 or TRBV6-3 with TRBJ2-5; the D is unclear. This CDR3 is 12 amino acids long. Germline V gene lookup returns CDR1 MNHEY and CDR2 SVGEGT. The germline V and J ends were trimmed by 6 bases and 3 bases, with 8 bases remaining between them.

This clonotype was picked up a small number of times. This chain connects TRBV7-2 to TRBJ1-2; 8 positions agree with TRBD1. Germline V gene sequence: CDR1 SGHTA, CDR2 FQGNSA. This CDR3 has 14 amino acids. J was trimmed by 1 base and V by 5 bases; bases with no gene match: 3. CDR3 in amino acids: CASSMDRDNYGYTF. DNA for the CDR3: TGTGCCAGCAGCATGGACAGGGATAACTATGGCTACACCTTC.

This sequence joins TRBV7-2 and TRBJ2-7, with TRBD2 matching over 12 bases. Per germline, CDR1 SGHTA and CDR2 FQGNSA. The CDR3 has 19 residues. V trimming: 1 base; J trimming: 3 bases; junction bases outside the gene matches: 13. As DNA, the CDR3 is TGTGCCAGCAGCTTAGTCTCGTCTAGCGGGGGGGGAACCTACTACGAGCAGTACTTC. It is translated as CASSLVSSSGGGTYYEQYF.

For this clonotype: Possible read error: a much larger clone is one base away. The gene calls are TRBV7-6 and TRBJ2-3; 7 positions agree with TRBD1. Germline values: CDR1 SGHVS, CDR2 FNYEAQ. The CDR3 is 15 amino acids. Germline trimming cut 4 bases from V and 4 bases from J; bases unmatched to any gene: 8. The CDR3 is CASSSGDRLSDTQYF. DNA of the CDR3: TGTGCCAGCAGCTCTGGGGACAGACTGTCAGATACGCAGTATTTT.

This rearrangement joins TRBV28 to TRBJ2-3, with D perhaps being TRBD1 or TRBD2 (5 bases each). Germline CDR1 is MDHEN and CDR2 is SYDVKM. The length of the CDR3 is 15 residues. Trimming shortened V by 8 bases and J by 4 bases, and 19 bases separated the two germline ends. CDR3 amino acids: CASRLRGVKADTQYF. The CDR3 region has the DNA TGTGCCAGCCGACTGAGGGGCGTAAAGGCAGATACGCAGTATTTT.

This clonotype was recorded a few times. The chain carries TRBV12-5 and TRBJ1-1, with no clear D. The V gene's germline CDR1 is LGHNT and CDR2 FRNRAP. CDR3 size: 15 residues. The V gene lost 4 bases and the J gene lost 1 base, with 13 bases spanning the gap. CDR3 in amino acids: CASGSPGPANTEAFF. CDR3 nucleotide sequence: TGTGCTAGTGGTTCCCCTGGACCGGCGAACACTGAAGCTTTCTTT.

The chain recombines TRBV6-5 with TRBJ2-3; 9 bases fit TRBD1. Looked up from germline, CDR1 is MNHEY and CDR2 is SVGAGI. The CDR3 totals 15 residues. Trimming took 0 bases from V and 5 from J; bases not matched to a gene: 3. The CDR3 region is CASSYSQGAGDTQYF. DNA of the CDR3: TGTGCCAGCAGTTACTCACAGGGGGCAGGAGATACGCAGTATTTT.

This clonotype was counted only a few times. The chain recombines TRBV6-1 with TRBJ2-7, with a tentative D call TRBD1 (5 bases). Looked up from germline, CDR1 is MNHNS and CDR2 is SASEGT. The CDR3 is 14 residues long. The V end lost 6 bases, the J end lost 8 bases, and 20 bases lay between the germline ends. CDR3 region: CASSSRVDIWQQYF. CDR3 sequence (DNA): TGTGCCAGCAGCTCAAGGGTGGACATTTGGCAGCAGTACTTC.

The genes are TRBV6-2 or TRBV6-3 and TRBJ2-7; no reliable D call. This CDR3 is 13 amino acids long. The germline V gene has CDR1 MNHEY and CDR2 SVGEGT. With 2 bases removed from V and 5 bases from J, the gap between germline ends came to 10 bases. The CDR3 region is CASSYPWTHEQYF. The CDR3 DNA reads TGTGCCAGCAGTTACCCGTGGACCCACGAGCAGTACTTC.

The J gene is TRBJ1-1, the V gene TRBV10-3; D uncertain. CDR3 length: 17 residues. The ends were cut back, 3 bases at V and 0 bases at J, with 17 bases in the middle. Germline V gene lookup returns CDR1 ENHRY and CDR2 SYGVKD. CDR3 amino acids: CAISDRRAGYLNTEAFF. The CDR3 bases are TGTGCCATCAGTGACCGGAGAGCCGGCTATCTGAACACTGAAGCTTTCTTT.

The CDR3 DNA reads TGCGCCAGCAGCTCGGGACTAGCGAACCAAGAGACCCAGTACTTC. It translates to CASSSGLANQETQYF. The chain couples TRBV5-1 to TRBJ2-5, with 10 bases matching TRBD2. V trimming: 3 bases; J trimming: 0 bases; junction bases outside the gene matches: 2. This CDR3 spans 15 amino acids. Looked up from germline, CDR1 is SGHRS and CDR2 is YFSETQ.

This clonotype appeared a few times. The chain uses TRBV18 and TRBJ2-3, with D unclear. Germline V lookup: CDR1 KGHSH, CDR2 LQKENI. V lost 0 bases to trimming and J lost 1 base, with 8 bases between them. The CDR3 extends over 15 amino acids. CDR3 bases: TGTGCCAGCTCACCACCAGGTACTCGCACAGATACGCAGTATTTT. Its protein is CASSPPGTRTDTQYF.

This clonotype appeared many times. The V gene is TRBV7-2, the J gene TRBJ2-3; 7 nucleotides agree with TRBD2. V shed 5 bases, J shed 5 bases, and the junction held 7 bases outside the gene matches. Per germline, CDR1 SGHTA and CDR2 FQGNSA. The CDR3 has 14 amino acids. Here the CDR3 reads CASSLSGAGDTQYF. Here the CDR3 DNA reads TGTGCCAGCAGCCTCAGCGGGGCTGGAGATACGCAGTATTTT.

The chain carries TRBV18 and TRBJ1-5, with TRBD1 matching 7 bases. Germline loops: CDR1 KGHSH, CDR2 LQKENI. The junction had 5 bases not matched to a gene; V was cut back by 3 bases and J by 0 bases. The CDR3 runs to 16 residues. The CDR3 loop is CASSPRDRASNQPQHF. DNA for the CDR3: TGTGCCAGCTCACCTCGGGACAGAGCTAGCAATCAGCCCCAGCATTTT.

The J gene is TRBJ1-5, the V gene TRBV4-3; no firm D call. The CDR3 consists of 15 residues. The germline CDR1 and CDR2 sequences are LGHNA and YSLEER. V lost 0 bases, J lost 6 bases, and 12 bases lay in between. CDR3 nucleotides: TGCGCCAGCAGCCAAGACGACACGGGCTCTCAGCCCCAGCATTTT. Translation gives CASSQDDTGSQPQHF.

The chain joins TRBV4-3 to TRBJ2-7; possibly TRBD2 for D (6 bases). The V end lost 0 bases, the J end lost 2 bases, and 20 bases lay between the germline ends. Germline V CDR1 and CDR2: LGHNA, YSLEER. The CDR3 is made up of 18 amino acids. This CDR3 is CASSQDLTYGSWTYEQYF. In DNA, the CDR3 is TGCGCCAGCAGCCAAGACCTCACCTACGGGAGTTGGACCTACGAGCAGTACTTC.

The chain uses TRBV19 and TRBJ1-2; the D gene is possibly TRBD1 (5 bases). The length of the CDR3 is 15 residues. Per the germline V gene, CDR1 is LNHDA and CDR2 is SQIVND (reference sequence). Trimming pared 5 bases from V and 2 bases from J, leaving 15 bases between. In nucleotides, the CDR3 is TGTGCCAGTAGTTCCCCGGGAGGGGCCAACTATGGCTACACCTTC. Protein product: CASSSPGGANYGYTF.

This clonotype was recorded at least ten times. CDR3 protein: CASSEASYEQYF. The DNA of the CDR3 is TGTGCCAGCAGTGAAGCCTCCTACGAGCAGTACTTC. J is TRBJ2-7 and V is TRBV6-1; D call uncertain. The V end lost 0 bases, the J end lost 0 bases, and 0 bases lay between the germline ends. This CDR3 has 12 amino acids. From germline, CDR1 is MNHNS and CDR2 SASEGT.